The 15 T cell receptor beta chains listed next were all sequenced from one sample in a study of blood T cell repertoires in COVID-19. Produced via immunoSEQ multiplex PCR; TCRdb's table is partial and in-frame only. The sample records some 240,000 clones, 70% to 85% being singletons. Specimen: peripheral blood. The receptors originated from a woman aged 40 to 50 who had recovered from COVID-19.

This clone was seen more than once but under ten times. This chain uses TRBV15 with TRBJ1-5, with 9 bases that match TRBD1. The trim removed 3 bases at V and 5 bases at J, leaving 5 bases unmatched. This CDR3 comprises 15 residues. Germline V gives CDR1 LNHNV, CDR2 YYDKDF (reference sequence). The CDR3 loop is CATSSNRGPDQPQHF. In DNA, the CDR3 is TGTGCCACCAGCAGTAACAGGGGGCCCGATCAGCCCCAGCATTTT.

The table lists this clone with a few counts. The chain is built from TRBV3-1 (or the pseudogene TRBV3-2) and TRBJ1-5; no clear D. This CDR3 is 14 amino acids long. The ends were cut back, 3 bases at V and 9 bases at J, with 15 bases in the middle. Germline assignment: CDR1 LGHDT and CDR2 YNNKEL (reference sequence). CDR3 in amino acids: CASSQSQEPSPQHF. CDR3 nucleotides: TGTGCCAGCAGCCAGTCCCAAGAGCCTTCGCCCCAGCATTTT.

The V call is TRBV18, the J call TRBJ2-3, with 9 bases fitting TRBD2. Losses at the gene ends were 6 bases for V and 2 bases for J; bases not matched to a gene: 3. The CDR3 loop spans 14 amino acids. From germline, CDR1 is KGHSH and CDR2 LQKENI. Here the CDR3 reads CASSRGGATDTQYF. CDR3 DNA: TGTGCCAGCTCCCGCGGGGGGGCCACAGATACGCAGTATTTT.

The V and J genes are TRBV5-4 and TRBJ2-7, with D possibly being TRBD1 (7 bases). Deletions cut 2 bases from V and 0 bases from J, with 21 bases between. Germline CDR1 is SGHNT and CDR2 is YYREEE (reference sequence). This CDR3 region has 18 residues. CDR3 in DNA: TGTGCCAGCAGCTTAGGCGGCAGGGGGGCTATAAACTCCTACGAGCAGTACTTC. Residues: CASSLGGRGAINSYEQYF.

The rearrangement joins TRBV4-2 to TRBJ2-5; 12 bases fit TRBD2. The CDR3 consists of 15 residues. V was clipped by 6 bases and J by 2 bases; unmatched bases: 4. Per the germline V gene, CDR1 is LGHNA and CDR2 is YNFKEQ. The CDR3 protein is CASRLTSGGQETQYF. In DNA form, the CDR3 reads TGTGCCAGCAGACTAACTAGCGGGGGGCAAGAGACCCAGTACTTC.

The chain couples TRBV4-3 to TRBJ1-2, with TRBD1 as a possible D gene (6 bases). Germline V gene sequence: CDR1 LGHNA, CDR2 YSLEER. V lost 4 bases to trimming and J lost 3 bases, with 12 bases between them. The CDR3 is 14 residues long. This CDR3 is CASSPGGAHYGYTF. For the CDR3, the DNA is TGCGCCAGCAGCCCCGGGGGGGCCCACTATGGCTACACCTTC.

V and J are TRBV3-1 (or the pseudogene TRBV3-2) and TRBJ1-1; 8 bases are shared with TRBD1. The germline V gene encodes CDR1 LGHDT and CDR2 YNNKEL (reference sequence). The CDR3 contains 16 residues. V lost 1 base and J lost 6; bases outside the gene matches: 10. For the CDR3, the DNA is TGTGCCAGCAGCCAAGGCAGGGGGCGCCGTGTCGCTGAAGCTTTCTTT. Its protein product is CASSQGRGRRVAEAFF.

This sequence joins TRBV6-6 and TRBJ1-6; D uncertain. Germline values: CDR1 MNHNY, CDR2 SVGAGI (reference sequence). V dropped 4 bases and J dropped 17 bases, with 18 bases sitting between them. The CDR3 has 13 amino acids. The CDR3 loop is CASSSAGGSGIHF. The CDR3 DNA follows: TGTGCCAGCAGTTCTGCAGGCGGTTCGGGAATCCACTTT.

V is TRBV7-2 and J is TRBJ1-3; the D is unclear. The CDR3 has 13 amino acids. Per the germline V gene, CDR1 is SGHTA and CDR2 is FQGNSA. V dropped 6 bases and J dropped 4 bases, with 10 bases sitting between them. This CDR3 reads CASSGQSGNTIYF. The CDR3 region has the DNA TGTGCCAGCAGTGGTCAGTCGGGAAACACCATATATTTT.

This chain connects TRBV28 to TRBJ2-5; D unresolved. The ends were cut back, 5 bases at V and 5 bases at J, with 6 bases in the middle. This CDR3 has 11 residues. CDR1 and CDR2 from the germline V gene are MDHEN and SYDVKM. The CDR3 here is CASSIGETQYF. The CDR3 DNA reads TGTGCCAGCAGTATCGGGGAGACCCAGTACTTC.

The CDR3 region is CASSYHSGGAKNIQYF. The CDR3 region has the DNA TGTGCCAGCAGTTACCATAGCGGGGGAGCCAAAAACATTCAGTACTTC. V and J are TRBV6-2 or TRBV6-3 and TRBJ2-4; 9 bases agree with TRBD2. The CDR3 spans 16 residues. V lost 2 bases, J lost 0 bases, and 2 bases stayed unmatched. Germline assignment: CDR1 MNHEY and CDR2 SVGEGT.

This chain uses TRBV19 with TRBJ1-3; D is ambiguous. The germline CDR1 and CDR2 sequences are LNHDA and SQIVND (reference sequence). The length of the CDR3 is 13 residues. Trimming removed 6 bases from V and 1 base from J, with 7 bases in between. The CDR3 DNA is TGTGCCAGTAGGCAGTTTTCTGGAAACACCATATATTTT. Translating gives CASRQFSGNTIYF.

J is TRBJ2-5 and V is TRBV28, with TRBD1 matching over 7 bases. From germline, CDR1 is MDHEN and CDR2 SYDVKM. V dropped 6 bases and J dropped 3; count of bases not matched to a gene: 7. The CDR3 spans 14 residues. CDR3 bases: TGTGCCAGCAGGACCGGGACAGACGAAGAGACCCAGTACTTC. This sequence encodes CASRTGTDEETQYF.

This chain uses TRBV7-9 with TRBJ1-1, with D unclear. Trimming left V 7 bases short and J 5 bases short, with 11 bases between. CDR1 is SEHNR and CDR2 is FQNEAQ in the germline V gene (reference sequence). This CDR3 region has 12 residues. In nucleotides, the CDR3 is TGTGCCAGCACCTTCGAGGATACTGAAGCTTTCTTT. Amino acids: CASTFEDTEAFF.

This chain joins TRBV5-6 and TRBJ1-1, with D perhaps matching TRBD1 (5 bases). The CDR3 spans 15 residues. V dropped 5 bases and J dropped 2 bases, with 16 bases sitting between them. Germline V CDR1 and CDR2: SGHDT, YYEEEE. In DNA, the CDR3 is TGTGCCAGCAGTTCGACAAGGGGCCCCAACACTGAAGCTTTCTTT. Protein: CASSSTRGPNTEAFF.